A single sample gave rise to the 18 T cell receptor beta chains below, sequenced in a study of cytomegalovirus exposure and HLA in healthy donors. This PCR relied on a set of 60 Vbeta primers and 13 Jbeta primers. TCRdb's table, derived via immunoSEQ multiplex PCR, lists solely in-frame clones and lacks some. The table lists approximately 150,000 clones. What was sequenced was PBMCs. All receptors come from a woman aged 18-29 years in good health and CMV-seronegative.

V usage is TRBV6-5 and J usage is TRBJ1-4; D gene uncertain. Trimming removed 6 bases at V and 5 bases at J, with 10 bases between. Germline V lookup: CDR1 MNHEY, CDR2 SVGAGI. There are 13 residues in the CDR3. CDR3 protein: CASRSRGNEKLFF. In DNA, the CDR3 is TGTGCCAGCAGGTCTCGCGGGAATGAAAAACTGTTTTTT.

This sequence joins TRBV30 and TRBJ1-6; tentative D call: TRBD1 (5 bases). Per the germline V gene, CDR1 is GTSNPN and CDR2 is SVGIG (reference sequence). Trimming removed 3 bases at V and 7 bases at J, with 10 bases between. There are 13 residues in the CDR3. CDR3 amino acids: CAWSDRPNSPLHF. The CDR3 DNA is TGTGCCTGGAGCGACAGACCCAATTCACCCCTCCACTTT.

This chain uses TRBV6-4 with TRBJ2-1; 12 nucleotides align to TRBD2. V lost 0 bases to trimming and J lost 4 bases; unmatched junction nucleotides: 1. CDR1 is MRHNA, CDR2 SNTAGT, per germline. This CDR3 comprises 16 residues. This CDR3 reads CASSDSGTSGYNEQFF. CDR3 bases: TGTGCCAGCAGTGACTCAGGGACTAGCGGGTACAATGAGCAGTTCTTC.

This chain joins TRBV10-3 and TRBJ2-1; TRBD1 is a possible D gene (6 bases). CDR3 length: 14 residues. V was clipped by 8 bases and J by 8 bases, with 19 bases between them. CDR1 is ENHRY, CDR2 SYGVKD, per germline. The CDR3 DNA is TGTGCCATCTCCGAAGCTGAAGGGGGAGATGAGCAGTTCTTC. Its translation is CAISEAEGGDEQFF.

The CDR3 DNA reads TGTGCCAGCAGCTTTGGGTTGCTAGCGGGAGTCGAGCAGTTCTTC. It yields the protein CASSFGLLAGVEQFF. This chain connects TRBV11-2 to TRBJ2-1, with 10 positions matching TRBD2. The trim removed 3 bases at V and 10 bases at J, leaving 9 bases unmatched. Germline CDR1 and CDR2: SGHAT and FQNNGV. This CDR3 has 15 amino acids.

V and J are TRBV5-1 and TRBJ2-5; TRBD1 is a possible D gene (5 bases). The CDR3 has 13 residues. Trimming removed 2 bases at V and 5 bases at J, with 10 bases between. Germline assignment: CDR1 SGHRS and CDR2 YFSETQ. The CDR3 here is CASSLVGQETQYF. The DNA for the CDR3 is TGCGCCAGCAGCTTAGTGGGGCAGGAGACCCAGTACTTC.

The CDR3 DNA sequence: TGTGCCAGCTGGGGACAGGGGCATGGCTACACCTTC. Translation gives CASWGQGHGYTF. This chain joins TRBV2 and TRBJ1-2, with 10 bases that match TRBD1. J was trimmed by 6 bases and V by 8 bases; bases with no gene match: 3. CDR3 length: 12 amino acids. Germline CDR1 is SNHLY and CDR2 is FYNNEI.

The chain uses TRBV6-1 and TRBJ2-1; 12 positions match TRBD2. Germline CDR1 and CDR2: MNHNS and SASEGT. After removal of 1 base from V and 8 bases from J, the junction contained 3 bases not matched to a gene. This CDR3 has 15 residues. The CDR3 bases are TGTGCCAGCAGTGAAGGACTAGCGGGAGTGTATGAGCAGTTCTTC. Residues: CASSEGLAGVYEQFF.

The J gene is TRBJ2-5, the V gene TRBV7-8, with 11 bases that match TRBD2. The J call may be mistaken, given a closer DNA end match to TRBJ2-7. CDR1 is SGHVS, CDR2 FQNEAQ, per germline. The CDR3 totals 20 residues. The CDR3 sequence: CASSVDRGTSGVPLVYEQYF. CDR3 sequence (DNA): TGTGCCAGCAGCGTCGACAGGGGGACTAGCGGAGTCCCTCTAGTCTACGAGCAGTACTTC.

The V call is TRBV4-2, the J call TRBJ1-5; a weak D match, TRBD1 (6 bases). The ends were cut back, 0 bases at V and 7 bases at J, with 13 bases in the middle. This CDR3 is built from 15 residues. The germline CDR1 and CDR2 sequences are LGHNA and YNFKEQ. The CDR3 sequence is CASSQDRGGKQPQHF. The DNA of the CDR3 is TGTGCCAGCAGCCAAGACAGGGGTGGGAAACAGCCCCAGCATTTT.

This chain connects TRBV29-1 to TRBJ2-4; TRBD2 agrees at 9 bases. Trimming at V came to 6 bases and at J to 4 bases, leaving 10 bases not matched to a gene. The V gene's germline CDR1 is SQVTM and CDR2 ANQGSEA. This CDR3 contains 15 residues. DNA for the CDR3: TGCAGCGTCGTAACTCTTCTAGCGGGGAAAAACATTCAGTACTTC. It translates to CSVVTLLAGKNIQYF. Looking up the rest from reference TRBV29-1 and TRBJ2-4 gives the full variable domain: SAVISQKPSRDICQRGTSLTIQCQVDSQVTMMFWYRQQPGQSLTLIATANQGSEATYESGFVIDKFPISRPNLTFSTLTVSNMSPEDSSIYLCSVVTLLAGKNIQYFGAGTRLSVL.

V is TRBV2 and J is TRBJ2-3; TRBD2 might be the D (6 bases). V lost 10 bases to trimming and J lost 1 base, with 18 bases between them. The CDR3 is 15 residues long. Per the germline V gene, CDR1 is SNHLY and CDR2 is FYNNEI. CDR3 sequence reads: CATSGSSGRTDTQYF. In DNA, the CDR3 is TGTGCCACCTCCGGGAGCAGCGGGCGCACAGATACGCAGTATTTT.

The gene calls are TRBV11-3 and TRBJ1-2; 10 bases map to TRBD1. CDR3 length: 14 amino acids. CDR1 and CDR2 (germline): SGHNT, YENEEA. V lost 5 bases to trimming and J lost 5 bases; unmatched junction nucleotides: 5. CDR3 DNA sequence: TGTGCCAGCAGCAAGACAGGGGGCATATATGGCTACACCTTC. Its protein product is CASSKTGGIYGYTF.

About this clone: A junction end diverges from the germline sequence, so it may reflect a read error. The chain links TRBV7-9 to TRBJ2-5; 8 positions match TRBD2. The CDR3 has 15 amino acids. The germline V gene has CDR1 SEHNR and CDR2 FQNEAQ (reference sequence). The CDR3 DNA follows: TGTGCCAGCAGCCACCTACAGCGGGAGCAAGGGACCCAGTACTTC. It translates to CASSHLQREQGTQYF.

The chain is built from TRBV5-8 and TRBJ2-3; 8 bases are shared with TRBD2. Trimming at V came to 0 bases and at J to 5 bases, leaving 2 bases not matched to a gene. This CDR3 region has 14 residues. Germline assignment: CDR1 SGHTS and CDR2 YDEGEE. The CDR3 DNA follows: TGTGCCAGCAGCTTGGGACTAGCGCAAGATACGCAGTATTTT. Its translation is CASSLGLAQDTQYF.

V is TRBV6-5 and J is TRBJ1-2, with 8 bases fitting TRBD1. V lost 0 bases to trimming and J lost 6 bases; unmatched junction nucleotides: 6. Germline loops: CDR1 MNHEY, CDR2 SVGAGI. The CDR3 runs 15 residues. The CDR3 protein is CASSYSGRGPDGYTF. CDR3 nucleotides: TGTGCCAGCAGTTACTCGGGCAGGGGGCCTGATGGCTACACCTTC.

The chain recombines TRBV5-4 with TRBJ1-1; 7 bases are a match to TRBD1. The CDR3 runs to 16 residues. Germline V gene lookup returns CDR1 SGHNT and CDR2 YYREEE (reference sequence). With V trimmed by 1 base and J by 0 bases, 6 bases remained unmatched. The CDR3 DNA sequence: TGTGCCAGCAGCTTGCGCCCAGGGGGTATGAACACTGAAGCTTTCTTT. Translating gives CASSLRPGGMNTEAFF. Supplemented by reference TRBV5-4 and TRBJ1-1, the full variable domain reads ETGVTQSPTHLIKTRGQQVTLRCSSQSGHNTVSWYQQALGQGPQFIFQYYREEENGRGNFPPRFSGLQFPNYSSELNVNALELDDSALYLCASSLRPGGMNTEAFFGQGTRLTVV.

V is TRBV29-1 and J is TRBJ1-2, with no clear D. The length of the CDR3 is 11 residues. Trimming removed 3 bases at V and 3 bases at J, with 5 bases between. The V gene's germline CDR1 is SQVTM and CDR2 ANQGSEA. The CDR3 spells CSVEGDYGYTF. The CDR3 DNA reads as TGCAGCGTTGAGGGAGACTATGGCTACACCTTC. Looking up the rest from reference TRBV29-1 and TRBJ1-2 gives the full variable domain: SAVISQKPSRDICQRGTSLTIQCQVDSQVTMMFWYRQQPGQSLTLIATANQGSEATYESGFVIDKFPISRPNLTFSTLTVSNMSPEDSSIYLCSVEGDYGYTFGSGTRLTVV.